The 14 T cell receptor beta chains reported below all come from one sample, sequenced in a study of control samples from healthy donors and cancer patients. Assay used: immunoSEQ multiplex PCR; TCRdb lists only in-frame clones, some missing. This table has 130,000 or so clones, 90% to 95% appearing once. Sequenced material: blood. The receptors originated from a man aged 35 to 55 in good health.

The V call is TRBV19, the J call TRBJ2-1; 12 bases match TRBD1. The length of the CDR3 is 14 residues. Germline-derived CDR1 and CDR2 are LNHDA and SQIVND (reference sequence). The trim removed 7 bases at V and 7 bases at J, leaving 5 bases unmatched. The CDR3 reads CASMGQGAVNEQFF. CDR3 DNA sequence: TGTGCCAGTATGGGACAGGGGGCGGTGAATGAGCAGTTCTTC.

The chain is built from TRBV5-6 and TRBJ2-4; D is undetermined. Germline CDR1 is SGHDT and CDR2 is YYEEEE. The germline V and J ends were trimmed by 3 bases and 4 bases, with 8 bases remaining between them. There are 13 residues in the CDR3. CDR3 amino acids: CASSSGRKNIQYF. Here the CDR3 DNA reads TGTGCCAGCAGCTCTGGACGGAAAAACATTCAGTACTTC.

The genes are TRBV18 and TRBJ1-1, with TRBD1 matching over 8 bases. The CDR3 consists of 14 residues. Trimming removed 3 bases from V and 5 bases from J; junction bases left unmatched: 5. Germline CDR1 and CDR2: KGHSH and LQKENI. The CDR3: CASSPGQGRTEAFF. The CDR3 bases are TGTGCCAGCTCACCCGGACAGGGAAGAACTGAAGCTTTCTTT. Drawing the rest from reference TRBV18 and TRBJ1-1, the complete variable domain is NAGVMQNPRHLVRRRGQEARLRCSPMKGHSHVYWYRQLPEEGLKFMVYLQKENIIDESGMPKERFSAEFPKEGPSILRIQQVVRGDSAAYFCASSPGQGRTEAFFGQGTRLTVV.

The chain recombines TRBV6-1 with TRBJ2-2; D gene unclear. Germline V lookup: CDR1 MNHNS, CDR2 SASEGT. V lost 2 bases, J lost 2 bases, and 6 bases lay in between. CDR3 length: 14 amino acids. DNA for the CDR3: TGTGCCAGCAGTGAAACGGTTAACACCGGGGAGCTGTTTTTT. It encodes CASSETVNTGELFF.

As concerns this clone: Distinct nucleotide sequences in the sample also encode this CDR3. This sequence joins TRBV6-4 and TRBJ2-1, with TRBD2 matching 10 bases. This CDR3 has 15 residues. CDR1 is MRHNA and CDR2 is SNTAGT in the germline V gene. With V trimmed by 0 bases and J by 6 bases, 2 bases remained unmatched. CDR3 nucleotides: TGTGCCAGCAGTGACTCGAGCGGGGGGGCCAATGAGCAGTTCTTC. Its translation: CASSDSSGGANEQFF.

This rearrangement joins TRBV7-2 to TRBJ1-1; D not certain. From germline, CDR1 is SGHTA and CDR2 FQGNSA. This CDR3 comprises 14 residues. V shed 1 base and J shed 1 base, with 7 bases lying between them. CDR3 region: CASSLESQNTEAFF. The CDR3 DNA is TGTGCCAGCAGCTTAGAATCTCAGAACACTGAAGCTTTCTTT. The full variable domain, rest sourced from reference TRBV7-2 and TRBJ1-1, is GAGVSQSPSNKVTEKGKDVELRCDPISGHTALYWYRQSLGQGLEFLIYFQGNSAPDKSGLPSDRFSAERTGGSVSTLTIQRTQQEDSAVYLCASSLESQNTEAFFGQGTRLTVV.

This chain joins TRBV6-6 and TRBJ1-2; D gene uncertain. Trimming pared 7 bases from V and 4 bases from J, leaving 7 bases between. Germline values: CDR1 MNHNY, CDR2 SVGAGI (reference sequence). The CDR3 runs 11 residues. CDR3 bases: TGTGCCAGCATAAGCTCCTATGGCTACACCTTC. This codes for CASISSYGYTF.

The chain is built from TRBV24-1 and TRBJ1-2, with 7 nucleotides matching TRBD1. Looked up from germline, CDR1 is KGHDR and CDR2 is SFDVKD. V gave up 5 bases and J gave up 4 bases; unmatched junction bases: 9. CDR3 size: 15 residues. The DNA for the CDR3 is TGTGCCACCAGTGCGAGGGGGACAGAGCCCTATGGCTACACCTTC. This sequence encodes CATSARGTEPYGYTF.

The chain joins TRBV3-1 (or the pseudogene TRBV3-2) to TRBJ1-5; D is uncertain. Trimming shortened V by 1 base and J by 0 bases, and 10 bases separated the two germline ends. Germline values: CDR1 LGHDT, CDR2 YNNKEL (reference sequence). The CDR3 loop spans 16 amino acids. In DNA form, the CDR3 reads TGTGCCAGCAGCCAAGGGTCAACCTATAGCAATCAGCCCCAGCATTTT. It translates to CASSQGSTYSNQPQHF.

The V call is TRBV10-2, the J call TRBJ1-6; 11 bases are a match to TRBD1. The ends lost 3 bases at V and 9 bases at J; junction bases unmatched: 4. The CDR3 consists of 15 residues. Germline V gives CDR1 WSHSY, CDR2 SAAADI. CDR3 region: CASSDPGQGGSPLHF. Written as DNA, the CDR3 is TGCGCCAGCAGTGATCCGGGACAGGGGGGTTCACCCCTCCACTTT.

This chain joins TRBV5-1 and TRBJ1-1; no definite D call. Germline V CDR1 and CDR2: SGHRS, YFSETQ. Trimming cost V 3 bases and J 5 bases, with 14 bases left between them. The CDR3 is 14 amino acids. The CDR3 DNA is TGCGCCAGCAGCTCCTCGGGCCGGAGGACTGAAGCTTTCTTT. Translated: CASSSSGRRTEAFF.

The J gene is TRBJ2-1, the V gene TRBV6-5; D ambiguous. The length of the CDR3 is 13 residues. V lost 5 bases and J 11 bases, leaving 16 bases between the germline ends. Germline V lookup: CDR1 MNHEY, CDR2 SVGAGI. The CDR3 DNA sequence: TGTGCCAGCAGTATAACGTCCAGTTTGCAGCAGTTCTTC. As protein: CASSITSSLQQFF.

Concerning this clone: The same CDR3 is also encoded by other DNA sequences in this sample. The chain uses TRBV6-6 and TRBJ2-5, with D possibly matching TRBD1 (6 bases). The CDR3 loop spans 13 amino acids. V dropped 3 bases and J dropped 2 bases, with 7 bases sitting between them. Germline CDR1 MNHNY, CDR2 SVGAGI (reference sequence). This CDR3 reads CASSYGQQETQYF. CDR3 DNA: TGTGCCAGCAGTTATGGACAGCAAGAGACCCAGTACTTC.

The rearrangement joins TRBV14 to TRBJ2-3; maybe TRBD1 (5 bases). Germline V gene data show CDR1 as SGHDN and CDR2 as FVKESK. The CDR3 has 12 amino acids. The germline V and J ends were trimmed by 6 bases and 6 bases, with 10 bases remaining between them. DNA of the CDR3: TGTGCCAGCAGAAGGGGAAGGGATACGCAGTATTTT. It is translated as CASRRGRDTQYF.